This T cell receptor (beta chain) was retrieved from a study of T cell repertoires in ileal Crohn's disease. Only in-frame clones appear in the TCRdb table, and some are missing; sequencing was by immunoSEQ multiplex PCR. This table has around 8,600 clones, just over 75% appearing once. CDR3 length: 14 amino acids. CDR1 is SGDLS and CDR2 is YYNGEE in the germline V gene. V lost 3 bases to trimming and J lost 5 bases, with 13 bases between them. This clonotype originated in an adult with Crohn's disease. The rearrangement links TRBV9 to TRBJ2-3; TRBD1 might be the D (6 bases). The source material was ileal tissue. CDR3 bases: TGTGCCAGCAGCGCCCTCCCCAGGGGAGATACGCAGTATTTT. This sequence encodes CASSALPRGDTQYF.